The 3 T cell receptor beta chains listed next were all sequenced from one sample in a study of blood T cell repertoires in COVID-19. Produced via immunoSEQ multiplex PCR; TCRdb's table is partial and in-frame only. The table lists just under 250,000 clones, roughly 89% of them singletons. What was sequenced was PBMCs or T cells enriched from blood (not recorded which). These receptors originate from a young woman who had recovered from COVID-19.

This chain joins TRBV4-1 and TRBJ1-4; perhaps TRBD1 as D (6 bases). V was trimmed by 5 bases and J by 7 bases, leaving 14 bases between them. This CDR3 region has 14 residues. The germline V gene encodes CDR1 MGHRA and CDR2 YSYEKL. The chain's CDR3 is CASSIISRGEKLFF. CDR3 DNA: TGCGCCAGCAGCATAATTTCCAGGGGTGAAAAACTGTTTTTT.

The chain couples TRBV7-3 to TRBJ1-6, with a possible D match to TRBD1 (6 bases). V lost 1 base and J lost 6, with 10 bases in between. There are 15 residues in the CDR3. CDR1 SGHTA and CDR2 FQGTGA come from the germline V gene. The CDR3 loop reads CASSLSGQPNSPLHF. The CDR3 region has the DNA TGTGCCAGCAGCTTAAGTGGACAGCCTAATTCACCCCTCCACTTT. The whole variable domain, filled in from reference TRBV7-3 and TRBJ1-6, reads GAGVSQTPSNKVTEKGKYVELRCDPISGHTALYWYRQSLGQGPEFLIYFQGTGAADDSGLPNDRFFAVRPEGSVSTLKIQRTERGDSAVYLCASSLSGQPNSPLHFGNGTRLTVT.

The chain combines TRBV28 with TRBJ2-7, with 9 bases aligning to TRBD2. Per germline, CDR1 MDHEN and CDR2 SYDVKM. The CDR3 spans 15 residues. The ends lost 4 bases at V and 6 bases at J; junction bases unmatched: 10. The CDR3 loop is CASSSGLAERGEQYF. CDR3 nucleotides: TGTGCCAGCAGTTCGGGACTAGCTGAAAGGGGCGAGCAGTACTTC.